These 9 T cell receptor beta chains were all obtained from the same sample, sequenced in a study of cytomegalovirus exposure and HLA in healthy donors. Primers: 60 Vbeta forward and 13 Jbeta reverse. Sequenced by immunoSEQ multiplex PCR; TCRdb stores in-frame clones only, minus some. The sample records 170,000 or so clones, around 80% being singletons. Input material: PBMCs. All receptors derive from a woman in her 30s in good health and CMV-seropositive.

In this sample, this clone turned up a few times. The chain carries TRBV6-5 and TRBJ2-7, with D maybe TRBD1 (5 bases). V was pared by 6 bases and J by 8 bases, with 20 bases between. Germline CDR1 reads MNHEY; CDR2 reads SVGAGI. The CDR3 has 14 residues. CDR3 nucleotides: TGTGCCAGCAGGCCAAACAGGTCACAAGGGCAGCAGTACTTC. Amino acid sequence: CASRPNRSQGQQYF.

The chain has TRBV6-5 and TRBJ1-5; 7 bases are shared with TRBD1. The V and J ends lost 6 bases and 3 bases, in that order; junction bases with no gene match: 5. In germline, CDR1 is MNHEY, CDR2 SVGAGI. The CDR3 extends over 14 amino acids. CDR3 sequence (DNA): TGTGCCAGCAGCCAGGGGGGTCACAATCAGCCCCAGCATTTT. It specifies CASSQGGHNQPQHF.

The chain employs TRBV5-1 and TRBJ2-1, with TRBD2 matching over 15 bases. V shed 3 bases, J shed 8 bases, and the junction held 3 bases outside the gene matches. Per germline, CDR1 SGHRS and CDR2 YFSETQ. CDR3 length: 15 residues. CDR3 in DNA: TGCGCCAGCAGCTGGACTAGCGGGAGGGAGGATGAGCAGTTCTTC. Amino acid sequence: CASSWTSGREDEQFF.

This chain connects TRBV27 to TRBJ2-7; maybe TRBD2 (6 bases). Germline V CDR1 and CDR2: MNHEY, SMNVEV (reference sequence). V lost 6 bases, J lost 3 bases, and 15 bases lay in between. The length of the CDR3 is 14 residues. The CDR3 sequence: CASSSGTFGYEQYF. The CDR3 DNA reads TGTGCCAGCAGCTCCGGGACTTTTGGCTACGAGCAGTACTTC.

This clone appeared a few times. V gene TRBV7-4 combines with J gene TRBJ1-5, with a tentative D call TRBD1 (6 bases). The V and J ends lost 5 bases and 6 bases respectively, with 11 bases between them. The CDR3 has 13 residues. Germline V CDR1 and CDR2: SGHVT, SQSDAQ. Here the CDR3 DNA reads TGTGCCAGCAGCCTCCACAGGGTTCAGCCCCAGCATTTT. Its translation: CASSLHRVQPQHF.

This chain joins TRBV7-9 and TRBJ1-1; no definite D call. CDR1 and CDR2 from the germline V gene are SEHNR and FQNEAQ (reference sequence). V shed 5 bases and J shed 1 base, with 8 bases lying between them. CDR3 length: 13 residues. CDR3 sequence: CASSPAANTEAFF. The CDR3 coding sequence is TGTGCCAGCAGCCCGGCGGCGAACACTGAAGCTTTCTTT.

The chain employs TRBV2 and TRBJ1-3; weak D call: TRBD1 (6 bases). This CDR3 has 15 residues. Trimming pared 2 bases from V and 4 bases from J, leaving 12 bases between. The V gene's germline CDR1 is SNHLY and CDR2 FYNNEI. CDR3 in amino acids: CASSEQGLTGNTIYF. The CDR3 region has the DNA TGTGCCAGCAGTGAACAGGGGTTGACGGGAAACACCATATATTTT.

This chain uses TRBV18 with TRBJ1-5; no firm D call. Per the germline V gene, CDR1 is KGHSH and CDR2 is LQKENI. The V gene lost 2 bases and the J gene lost 6 bases, with 11 bases spanning the gap. The CDR3 length is 14 residues. The CDR3 here is CASSPAGDGQPQHF. The CDR3 DNA follows: TGTGCCAGCTCACCAGCCGGGGATGGTCAGCCCCAGCATTTT.

The V call is TRBV5-6, the J call TRBJ1-6, with D unclear. This CDR3 has 14 amino acids. V was clipped by 2 bases and J by 3 bases, with 6 bases between them. The germline gives CDR1 SGHDT, CDR2 YYEEEE. CDR3 sequence (DNA): TGTGCCAGCAGCTTCGCCGGCTATAATTCACCCCTCCACTTT. Protein sequence: CASSFAGYNSPLHF.